The subject of this entry is one TCR beta chain. The V and J ends lost 2 bases and 0 bases respectively, with 19 bases between them. The germline V gene encodes CDR1 SNHLY and CDR2 FYNNEI. The CDR3 extends over 18 amino acids. This sample is drawn from a study of CD8 T cells in Susac syndrome. At the level of the study: When blood was collected, patients with Susac syndrome were therapy-naive, were taking corticosteroids, or were receiving intravenous immunoglobulin alone.

cDNA came from about 0.5 to 1 ug RNA primed by random hexamers. TCRdb passed the immunoSEQ multiplex PCR reads through MiXCR, listing each CDR3 protein once. The sample holds around 170,000 distinct CDR3 sequences, approximately 94% seen once. This sequence originates from a human donor with Susac syndrome. The gene calls are TRBV2 and TRBJ1-2; weak D call: TRBD1 (6 bases). Sequenced input: CD4+ T cells from PBMCs. The CDR3 DNA is TGTGCCAGCAGTGAAAGGGATCAAGCAGGGGCGGCTAACTATGGCTACACCTTC. Amino acids: CASSERDQAGAANYGYTF.